This T cell receptor (beta chain) came from a study of T-cell memory formation after mild COVID-19. Study at large: There were largely donor-specific TCR clusters. Findings of the study overall: CM and EM subsets held most contracting CD4+ clones; EMRA held CD8+ ones. Nothing confirmed that second-wave clones peaking on day 37 were specific for SARS-CoV-2.

The CDR3 length is 15 residues. The germline V and J ends were trimmed by 0 bases and 7 bases, with 15 bases remaining between them. For this clonotype: Its antigen is unknown.

Employing constant-segment primers, 5'RACE generated TCR alpha and TCR beta cDNA libraries bearing sample barcodes and UMIs. TCRdb analysed the 5' RACE reads with MiXCR anew, one entry per CDR3 protein. The sample shows 450,000 to 700,000 distinct CDR3 sequences, roughly 18% of them seen only once. Sequencing was carried out using PBMCs or a T cell subset sorted from them (not recorded which). This clonotype originated in an adult woman who had mild COVID-19 (a few samples of this study predate the infection). Cell type and time point are not known. This sequence joins TRBV12-3 or TRBV12-4 and TRBJ1-1, with a tentative D call TRBD1 (5 bases). The CDR3 nucleotides are TGTGCCAGCAGTTTAGCGGGGCCTATCGGCGGTGAAGCTTTCTTT. Protein product: CASSLAGPIGGEAFF.